A selection of T cell receptor beta chains follows, all from one sample in a study of T cell repertoires in cytomegalovirus infection. TCRdb independently ran MiXCR on the reads; one entry per CDR3 protein. The sample holds some 220,000 distinct CDR3 sequences, 6% to 8% seen once. Sequencing input: PBMCs. The source of these receptors is a human donor in good health (CMV status not recorded). Some clones in this sample may be carry-over from other donors' samples. CDR3s include the opening cysteine and the closing phenylalanine or tryptophan. A D gene is named only where the DNA matches it firmly. Rows may omit the clone size; those that give it use once, few, many or a size class.

J	length	V	D	size	CDR3	DNA
TRBJ1-1	16	TRBV7-2	.	many	CASSSGTSPGNTEAFF	TGTGCCAGCAGCTCTGGGACAAGCCCGGGAAACACTGAAGCTTTCTTT
TRBJ1-2	15	TRBV11-2	.	many	CASSFDRRGDYGYTF	TGTGCCAGCAGCTTTGACAGGAGGGGAGACTATGGCTACACCTTC
TRBJ1-1	15	TRBV4-3	.	many	CASSQEDRMNTEAFF	TGCGCCAGCAGCCAAGAGGACAGAATGAACACTGAAGCTTTCTTT
TRBJ2-7	13	TRBV2	.	.	CASSAGTRYEHYF	TGTGCCAGCAGTGCCGGGACACGATACGAGCATTACTTC
TRBJ2-3	13	TRBV11-2	.	many	CASSLGGADTQYF	TGTGCCAGCAGCTTGGGTGGAGCAGATACGCAGTATTTT
TRBJ2-5	14	TRBV20-1	.	many	CSARDTGVGETQYF	TGCAGTGCTAGAGATACCGGGGTGGGAGAGACCCAGTACTTC
TRBJ2-5	14	TRBV10-3	.	many	CAISEEQTQETQYF	TGTGCCATCAGTGAGGAACAAACCCAAGAGACCCAGTACTTC
TRBJ2-6	17	TRBV29-1	TRBD1	many	CSAIPGTANSGANVLTF	TGCAGCGCCATACCCGGGACAGCGAACTCTGGGGCCAACGTCCTGACTTTC
TRBJ1-1	15	TRBV6-2/TRBV6-3	TRBD1	many	CASSYIARGHPEAFF	TGTGCCAGCAGTTACATTGCCAGGGGGCACCCTGAAGCTTTCTTT
TRBJ1-2	13	TRBV5-6	TRBD1	.	CASNGQAGYGYTF	TGTGCCAGCAACGGACAGGCAGGCTATGGCTACACCTTC
TRBJ1-2	11	TRBV29-1	.	many	CSGLLSGVHTF	TGCAGCGGCCTCCTATCAGGGGTACACACCTTC
TRBJ1-3	14	TRBV7-2	.	many	CASLDRLSGNTIYF	TGTGCCAGCCTCGACAGACTCTCTGGAAACACCATATATTTT
TRBJ2-5	14	TRBV7-9	.	many	CASSLVSNQETQYF	TGTGCCAGCAGCTTAGTTAGCAACCAAGAGACCCAGTACTTC
TRBJ1-1	15	TRBV7-3	.	.	CASSLDMAGNTEAFF	TGTGCCAGCAGCCTCGATATGGCGGGAAACACTGAAGCTTTCTTT
TRBJ2-1	18	TRBV10-3	.	many	CAISDPSNILSSYNEQFF	TGTGCCATCAGTGACCCGAGTAACATACTGAGCTCCTACAATGAGCAGTTCTTC
TRBJ2-3	13	TRBV5-1	.	.	CFSGLESTNTQYF	TGCTTCAGCGGCTTGGAGTCCACAAATACGCAGTATTTT
TRBJ2-3	13	TRBV5-4	.	.	CASSTDPTDTQYF	TGTGCCAGCAGCACCGACCCCACAGATACGCAGTATTTT
TRBJ1-2	13	TRBV25-1	.	many	CASSGKRNYGYTF	TGTGCCAGCAGCGGAAAAAGGAACTATGGCTACACCTTC
TRBJ1-3	15	TRBV7-2	.	many	CASSLGVPSGNTIYF	TGTGCCAGCAGCTTAGGAGTGCCCTCTGGAAACACCATATATTTT
TRBJ2-5	14	TRBV2	.	many	CASSDRQGGETQYF	TGTGCCAGCAGTGATCGGCAGGGAGGAGAGACCCAGTACTTC
TRBJ1-5	15	TRBV14	.	many	CASNKTSADNQPQHF	TGTGCCAGCAATAAGACTTCGGCCGACAATCAGCCCCAGCATTTT
TRBJ1-5	13	TRBV7-2	.	many	CASSLWNNQSQHF	TGTGCCAGCAGCTTATGGAATAATCAGTCCCAGCATTTT
TRBJ1-1	15	TRBV6-1	TRBD1	many	CASSEARTGNTEAFF	TGTGCCAGCAGTGAAGCTCGGACAGGGAACACTGAAGCTTTCTTT
TRBJ1-4	15	TRBV20-1	.	many	CSARPAYSTNEKLFF	TGCAGTGCTAGGCCCGCTTACTCAACTAATGAAAAACTGTTTTTT
TRBJ2-2	14	TRBV4-3	.	many	CASSQGGFTGELFF	TGCGCCAGCAGCCAAGGGGGGTTTACCGGGGAGCTGTTTTTT
TRBJ1-6	16	TRBV14	TRBD1	many	CASSVRQGASNSPLHF	TGTGCCAGCAGCGTCCGACAGGGGGCGAGTAATTCACCCCTCCACTTT
TRBJ1-1	14	TRBV5-1	.	many	CASSSEGASTEAFF	TGCGCCAGCAGCAGCGAAGGGGCGTCCACTGAAGCTTTCTTT
TRBJ1-2	13	TRBV2	TRBD1	many	CASSVQGGYGYTF	TGTGCCAGCAGTGTTCAGGGGGGCTATGGCTACACCTTC
TRBJ1-4	14	TRBV3-1	.	many	CASSHSFANEKLFF	TGTGCCAGCAGCCATTCCTTCGCTAATGAAAAACTGTTTTTT
TRBJ2-7	18	TRBV29-1	TRBD1	many	CSATALGPGGRSSYEQYF	TGCAGCGCAACCGCCCTCGGGCCAGGGGGAAGGAGCTCCTACGAGCAGTACTTC
TRBJ2-4	15	TRBV6-5	.	many	CASRTPRGAKNIQYF	TGTGCCAGCAGGACTCCGAGGGGAGCCAAAAACATTCAGTACTTC
TRBJ1-1	14	TRBV7-9	.	many	CASSRLQENTEAFF	TGTGCCAGCAGCCGCCTACAAGAGAACACTGAAGCTTTCTTT
TRBJ2-3	15	TRBV7-2	TRBD2	many	CASRDSGGYTDTQYF	TGTGCCAGCAGGGATAGCGGGGGGTATACAGATACGCAGTATTTT
TRBJ2-5	17	TRBV19	TRBD2	.	CASSTMNSGGFQETQYF	TGTGCCAGTAGTACGATGAATAGCGGGGGTTTCCAAGAGACCCAGTACTTC
TRBJ2-2	16	TRBV7-2	TRBD1	many	CASSITGTGLTGELFF	TGTGCCAGCAGCATAACGGGGACAGGCCTCACCGGGGAGCTGTTTTTT
TRBJ1-5	11	TRBV28	.	many	CASSVTRTQHF	TGTGCCAGCAGCGTCACGAGGACCCAGCATTTT
TRBJ2-3	14	TRBV6-1	.	many	CASSRQVSPDTQYF	TGTGCCAGCAGTCGACAGGTTAGCCCAGATACGCAGTATTTT
TRBJ1-1	12	TRBV5-1	.	few	CASKQGGGEAFF	TGCGCCAGCAAACAGGGTGGCGGAGAAGCTTTCTTT
TRBJ1-4	12	TRBV10-3	.	many	CAISQDWEKLFF	TGTGCCATCAGTCAGGACTGGGAAAAACTGTTTTTT
TRBJ1-1	14	TRBV20-1	.	.	CSADTGLMNTEAFF	TGCAGTGCGGACACGGGACTTATGAACACTGAAGCTTTCTTT
TRBJ2-1	14	TRBV29-1	.	many	CSALTGSAKAEQFF	TGCAGCGCATTGACCGGGTCTGCTAAAGCGGAGCAGTTCTTC
TRBJ1-3	11	TRBV2	.	many	CASTERNTIYF	TGTGCCAGCACAGAGAGAAACACCATATATTTT
TRBJ2-5	15	TRBV7-2	.	many	CASSLDRQMQETQYF	TGTGCCAGCAGCTTAGACCGTCAGATGCAAGAGACCCAGTACTTC
TRBJ2-1	15	TRBV15	.	many	CATSRDPMSYNEQFF	TGTGCCACCAGCAGAGATCCCATGTCCTACAATGAGCAGTTCTTC
TRBJ1-2	14	TRBV28	.	many	CASRPQGAVYGYTF	TGTGCCAGCAGGCCACAGGGCGCCGTGTATGGCTACACCTTC
TRBJ2-3	12	TRBV4-1	.	many	CASSRTTDTQYF	TGCGCCAGCAGCCGAACCACAGATACGCAGTATTTT